These T cell receptor beta chains were read from a single sample in a study of blood T cell repertoires in COVID-19. Only in-frame clones appear in the TCRdb table, and some are missing; sequencing was by immunoSEQ multiplex PCR. The table records 120,000 or so clones, roughly 90% of them present only once. The material sequenced was peripheral blood. These receptors all stem from a man aged 55 to 69 with COVID-19, enrolled during active disease. The conserved cysteine and the conserved F or W are not part of the CDR3 here. The size of a clone is reported for some rows only, either as once, few or many, or as a class for expanded clones.

TRBJ2-7,TRBV7-9,NA,ASSLSPAGGTYEQY
TRBJ2-4,TRBV19,NA,ASSIASVAKNIQY
TRBJ1-5,TRBV3-1/TRBV3-2,NA,ASAEGNQPQH
TRBJ2-1,TRBV19,NA,ASSIDLGLAYEQF
TRBJ2-2,TRBV7-6,NA,ASSPTGGDTGELF
TRBJ1-4,TRBV20-1,NA,SAGGWEKLF
TRBJ2-3,TRBV5-4,NA,ASSFEGQGADTQY
TRBJ1-2,TRBV4-2,NA,ASSPQADNYGYT
TRBJ1-1,TRBV28,NA,ASTLGGLLNTEAF
TRBJ2-3,TRBV10-3,NA,AISELREGSDTQY
TRBJ2-1,TRBV7-9,NA,ASSDGGSGRRDNEQF
TRBJ1-1,TRBV5-1,NA,ASSLATTTEAF
TRBJ2-2,TRBV30,NA,AWSVPLTGGPATGELF
TRBJ2-3,TRBV5-1,NA,ASSGGLASTDTQY
TRBJ1-3,TRBV27,NA,ASSFTGVGNTIY
TRBJ2-7,TRBV7-7,NA,ASSLSSGSYEQY
TRBJ1-1,TRBV6-6,NA,ASSPRVTNTEAF
TRBJ2-7,TRBV6-2/TRBV6-3,NA,ASSFGTHEQY
TRBJ1-1,TRBV6-6,NA,ASSSMDRVDTEAF
TRBJ1-3,TRBV6-1,NA,ASSLYRGGDTIY
TRBJ2-7,TRBV30,NA,AWRPSGADYEQY
TRBJ1-4,TRBV30,few,AWSVGTGSTNEKLF
TRBJ2-2,TRBV4-1,NA,ASSPQDAPGTGELF
TRBJ1-1,TRBV5-1,NA,ASSLEGLGENTEAF
TRBJ2-1,TRBV5-1,NA,ASSPRYNEQF
TRBJ1-6,TRBV4-3,NA,ASSQEGQKNSPLH
TRBJ1-5,TRBV3-1/TRBV3-2,NA,ASSQGDRGGPQH
TRBJ1-1,TRBV4-2,NA,ASSFFVRVYPEAF
TRBJ2-1,TRBV5-1,NA,ASSLVGLAGGGNEQF
TRBJ2-2,TRBV7-2,NA,AEGRTGELF
TRBJ2-5,TRBV25-1,NA,ASSPLSGRAEGTQY
TRBJ2-7,TRBV19,NA,ASSIGPGAYEQY